This T cell receptor (beta chain) was found in a study of T-cell reconstitution after alpha-beta-depleted transplantation in children. Study-level points and caveats: Surviving recipient cells, namely T cells and thymic progenitors, were the source of high day-60 TCRbeta diversity in some patients. Newly produced T cells mostly accounted for T-cell counts and diversity one year post-transplant. Reportedly, only several hundred clones from non-depleted graft cells drove alpha-beta T-cell counts at about two months.

Construction of the TCRbeta library involved unique molecular identifiers. TCRdb used MiXCR to reprocess the PCR reads, holding one entry per CDR3 protein. Of over 150,000 distinct CDR3 sequences listed, about 7% were seen once; the top ten hold around 5%. A remark on this clonotype: Its antigen remains unknown.

This CDR3 spans 16 amino acids. The germline CDR1 and CDR2 sequences are LGHNA and YSLEER. V lost 1 base and J lost 0, with 11 bases in between. The genes are TRBV4-3 and TRBJ2-3, with D tentatively TRBD1 (6 bases). Sequencing used PBMCs, obtained before TCRalphabeta/CD19-depleted stem cell transplant. The sequence was obtained from a boy aged 2-9 years with acute lymphoblastic leukemia, due to receive a stem cell transplant. CDR3 residues: CASSQASGASTDTQYF. As DNA, the CDR3 is TGCGCCAGCAGCCAAGCGTCAGGGGCTAGCACAGATACGCAGTATTTT.